Reported below is one T cell receptor beta chain. V lost 6 bases, J lost 1 base, and 11 bases lay in between. Germline CDR1 and CDR2: SEHNR and FQNEAQ (reference sequence). This CDR3 region has 14 residues. This sample was included in a study of T cell responses to AZD1222 COVID-19 vaccine. The protocol was immunoSEQ multiplex PCR, while the TCRdb copy is restricted to in-frame clones and leaves out a portion. The sample carries 120,000 to 150,000 clones, just over 90% recorded once. Material: peripheral blood, obtained on day 0 of AZD1222 vaccination. This chain joins TRBV7-9 and TRBJ2-3; possible D gene TRBD2, 6 bases. The sequence came from an adult in good health. The CDR3, as DNA: TGTGCCAGCAGGGTCGGAGGGGGCACAGATACGCAGTATTTT. Encoded protein: CASRVGGGTDTQYF. Combining the CDR3 with reference TRBV7-9 and TRBJ2-3 gives the whole variable domain DTGVSQNPRHKITKRGQNVTFRCDPISEHNRLYWYRQTLGQGPEFLTYFQNEAQLEKSRLLSDRFSAERPKGSFSTLEIQRTEQGDSAMYLCASRVGGGTDTQYFGPGTRLTVL.